One sample yielded the 12 T cell receptor beta chains listed below, sequenced in a study of T cell responses to AZD1222 COVID-19 vaccine. The protocol was immunoSEQ multiplex PCR, while the TCRdb copy is restricted to in-frame clones and leaves out a portion. The table lists roughly 100,000 clones, roughly 83% of them singletons, with 15% to 20% in the top ten. The sequences come from peripheral blood, collected on day 0 of AZD1222 vaccination. These receptors all stem from an adult in good health.

V and J are TRBV23-1 and TRBJ2-1; 8 positions agree with TRBD2. TRBV23-1 is an open reading frame, and its role is uncertain. V was pared by 6 bases and J by 3 bases, with 10 bases of the junction left unmatched. The CDR3 spans 16 residues. The CDR3 DNA reads TGCGCCAGCAGGCTCGGGGGGGAGGGCCACTACAATGAGCAGTTCTTC. Translation gives CASRLGGEGHYNEQFF.

This sequence joins TRBV30 and TRBJ1-3; D unresolved. Per the germline V gene, CDR1 is GTSNPN and CDR2 is SVGIG (reference sequence). CDR3 length equals 12 residues. V dropped 0 bases and J dropped 4 bases, with 4 bases sitting between them. The CDR3 sequence is CAWSVGGNTIYF. The CDR3 nucleotides are TGTGCCTGGAGTGTGGGGGGAAACACCATATATTTT.

Only one count was recorded for this clone. The chain carries TRBV21-1 and TRBJ2-7; the table's D call, TRBD1, has no DNA check behind it. TRBV21-1 is assigned pseudogene status. This CDR3 region has 17 residues. The CDR3 reads CASRTKVQGCNSYEQYV. The CDR3 DNA sequence: TGTGCCAGCCGGACAAAAGTTCAGGGGTGTAACTCCTACGAGCAGTACGTC.

CDR3 loop: CATTRTAPEAFF. CDR3 in DNA: TGTGCCACCACTCGGACAGCTCCTGAAGCTTTCTTT. V and J are TRBV6-5 and TRBJ1-1, with D possibly TRBD1 on 6 matching bases. V was clipped by 10 bases and J by 6 bases, with 15 bases between them. The CDR3 covers 12 residues. Germline CDR1 and CDR2: MNHEY and SVGAGI.

V and J are TRBV13 and TRBJ2-3; D may be TRBD2 (6 bases). Germline V CDR1 and CDR2: PRHDT, FYEKMQ (reference sequence). This CDR3 is 13 amino acids long. Trimming took off 3 bases at V and 7 bases at J, with 11 bases between the two ends. Here the CDR3 DNA reads TGTGCCAGCAGCTTGCAGGGAGGTAATACGCAGTATTTT. It is translated as CASSLQGGNTQYF.

The J gene is TRBJ2-3, the V gene TRBV7-2, with D possibly TRBD2 on 5 matching bases. V shed 11 bases and J shed 0 bases, with 12 bases lying between them. Germline V lookup: CDR1 SGHTA, CDR2 FQGNSA. The CDR3 is 13 residues long. This chain's CDR3 is CAGASGSTDTQYF. The CDR3 coding sequence is TGTGCCGGAGCGAGCGGTAGCACAGATACGCAGTATTTT.

This chain connects TRBV7-2 to TRBJ1-2, with D unresolved. V was trimmed by 1 base and J by 8 bases, leaving 14 bases between them. The CDR3 runs 14 residues. The germline V gene has CDR1 SGHTA and CDR2 FQGNSA. The CDR3 sequence: CASSLDFSTRGYTF. The CDR3, as DNA: TGTGCCAGCAGCTTAGATTTTTCGACCCGGGGCTACACCTTC. Combining the CDR3 with reference TRBV7-2 and TRBJ1-2 gives the whole variable domain GAGVSQSPSNKVTEKGKDVELRCDPISGHTALYWYRQSLGQGLEFLIYFQGNSAPDKSGLPSDRFSAERTGGSVSTLTIQRTQQEDSAVYLCASSLDFSTRGYTFGSGTRLTVV.

The chain recombines TRBV6-4 with TRBJ1-2; D gene unclear. The CDR3 is 13 residues long. Germline assignment: CDR1 MRHNA and CDR2 SNTAGT. Trimming removed 5 bases from V and 2 bases from J, with 9 bases in between. CDR3 nucleotides: TGTGCCAGCAGTTACCAACCCAACTATGGCTACACCTTC. Translation gives CASSYQPNYGYTF.

The chain joins TRBV11-3 to TRBJ1-5; TRBD1 matches at 11 bases. The germline V gene has CDR1 SGHNT and CDR2 YENEEA. The ends lost 6 bases at V and 7 bases at J; junction bases unmatched: 8. CDR3 length: 15 residues. The CDR3 loop reads CASRYRDRGWQPQHF. The CDR3 DNA is TGTGCCAGCAGGTACCGGGACAGGGGGTGGCAGCCCCAGCATTTT.

V usage is TRBV28 and J usage is TRBJ1-2; 10 bases line up with TRBD1. V was clipped by 1 base and J by 4 bases; unmatched bases: 6. CDR3 length equals 16 residues. Germline V gene lookup returns CDR1 MDHEN and CDR2 SYDVKM. The CDR3 loop reads CASSLSYGTGAYGYTF. CDR3 nucleotide sequence: TGTGCCAGCAGTTTATCCTACGGGACAGGGGCCTATGGCTACACCTTC.

The V call is TRBV6-1, the J call TRBJ2-7; D is unclear. CDR1 is MNHNS and CDR2 is SASEGT in the germline V gene. CDR3 length equals 14 residues. Between the trimmed V and J ends, which lost 3 bases and 7 bases, there was a span of 16 bases. The CDR3 spells CASSDGWPKFEQYF. Here the CDR3 DNA reads TGTGCCAGCAGTGATGGCTGGCCCAAATTTGAGCAGTACTTC.

This CDR3 is CASSLSTGETQYF. The CDR3 DNA reads TGTGCCAGCAGTTTATCGACAGGGGAGACCCAGTACTTC. V gene TRBV12-3 or TRBV12-4 combines with J gene TRBJ2-5; 7 bases line up with TRBD1. The CDR3 extends over 13 amino acids. The V and J ends lost 2 bases and 5 bases, in that order; junction bases with no gene match: 2.